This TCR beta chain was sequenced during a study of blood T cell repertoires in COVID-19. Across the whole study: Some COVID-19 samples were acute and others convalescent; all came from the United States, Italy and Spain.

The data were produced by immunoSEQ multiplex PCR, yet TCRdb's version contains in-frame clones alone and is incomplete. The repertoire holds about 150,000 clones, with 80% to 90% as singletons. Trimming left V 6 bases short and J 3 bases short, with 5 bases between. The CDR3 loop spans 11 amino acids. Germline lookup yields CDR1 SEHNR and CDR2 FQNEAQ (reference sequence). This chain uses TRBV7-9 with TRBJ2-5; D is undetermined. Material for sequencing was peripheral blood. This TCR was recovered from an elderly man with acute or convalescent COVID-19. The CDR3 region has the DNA TGTGCCAGCAGTTCCGAAGAGACCCAGTACTTC. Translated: CASSSEETQYF.